Many counts were recorded for the clone carrying this T cell receptor beta chain. It was uncontrolled infection, other autoimmune disease, pregnancy or lactation that excluded patients. Used for diagnoses were clinical symptoms, serum thyroxine and TRAb, thyroid ultrasound and orbital computed tomography. This specimen belongs to a study of T cells in Graves' hyperthyroidism and ophthalmopathy. Across the study: Peripheral blood was obtained at initial diagnosis, preceding any treatment.

Authors of the study amplified TCR beta CDR3 regions from RNA transcripts. The HTBI set primed first-round TCR CDR3 RT-PCR. TCRdb independently ran MiXCR on the multiplex PCR reads; one entry per CDR3 protein. This sample yields some 400,000 distinct CDR3 sequences, of which over 15% are seen a single time; 3% to 4.5% belongs to the top ten. The CDR3 has 14 residues. Germline CDR1 and CDR2: LNHNV and YYDKDF (reference sequence). The germline V and J ends were trimmed by 3 bases and 4 bases, with 13 bases remaining between them. The rearrangement joins TRBV15 to TRBJ2-7; D is ambiguous. Sample: blood. The sequence was obtained from a woman younger than 35 with Graves' hyperthyroidism. This CDR3 is CATSRGSISYEQYF. As DNA, the CDR3 is TGTGCCACCAGCAGGGGAAGCATATCTTACGAGCAGTACTTC.